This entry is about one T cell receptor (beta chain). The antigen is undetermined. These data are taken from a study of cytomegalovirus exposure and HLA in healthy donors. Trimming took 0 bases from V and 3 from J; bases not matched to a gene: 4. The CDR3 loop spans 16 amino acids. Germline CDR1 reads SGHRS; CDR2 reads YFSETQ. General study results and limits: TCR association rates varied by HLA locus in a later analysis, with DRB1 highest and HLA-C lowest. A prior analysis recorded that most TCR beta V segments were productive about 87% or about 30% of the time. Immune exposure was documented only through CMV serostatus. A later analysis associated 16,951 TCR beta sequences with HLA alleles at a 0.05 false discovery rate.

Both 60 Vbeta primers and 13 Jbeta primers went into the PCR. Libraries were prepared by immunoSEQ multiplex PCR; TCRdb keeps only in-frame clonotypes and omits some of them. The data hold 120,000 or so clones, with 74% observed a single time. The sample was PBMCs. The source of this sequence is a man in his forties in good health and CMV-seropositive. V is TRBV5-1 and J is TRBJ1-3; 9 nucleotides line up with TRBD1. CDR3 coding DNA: TGCGCCAGCAGCTTGGGCACAGGGGGCGTTGGAAACACCATATATTTT. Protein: CASSLGTGGVGNTIYF.